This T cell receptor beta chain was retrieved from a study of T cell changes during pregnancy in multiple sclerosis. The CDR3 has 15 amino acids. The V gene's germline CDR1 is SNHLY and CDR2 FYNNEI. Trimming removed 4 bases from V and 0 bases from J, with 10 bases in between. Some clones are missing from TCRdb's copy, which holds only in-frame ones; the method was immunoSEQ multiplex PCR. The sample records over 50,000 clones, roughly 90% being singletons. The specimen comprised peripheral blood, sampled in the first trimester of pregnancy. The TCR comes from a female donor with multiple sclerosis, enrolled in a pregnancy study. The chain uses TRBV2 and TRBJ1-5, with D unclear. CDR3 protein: CASSAAAGSNQPQHF. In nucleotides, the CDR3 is TGTGCCAGCAGTGCCGCCGCGGGTAGCAATCAGCCCCAGCATTTT.